These 14 T cell receptor beta chains were sequenced from one sample in a study of T cells after yellow fever vaccination. MiXCR, run by TCRdb on the 5' RACE reads, gives a single entry per CDR3 protein. The sample has hundreds of thousands of distinct CDR3 sequences, roughly 14% seen once. The sequenced sample was PBMCs, obtained on the day of the yellow fever booster vaccination. Receptor source: a man between 25 and 39 years old who received the YFV17D yellow fever vaccine.

This rearrangement joins TRBV28 to TRBJ2-7; D is perhaps TRBD2 (6 bases). Germline CDR1 MDHEN, CDR2 SYDVKM. V was cut by 1 base and J by 4 bases, with 17 bases left in between. The CDR3 totals 16 residues. The CDR3 bases are TGTGCCAGCAGTTTATACAGCGGGCAAAACTTTTACGAGCAGTACTTC. Its translation is CASSLYSGQNFYEQYF. Based on the CDR3 plus reference TRBV28 and TRBJ2-7, the full variable domain is DVKVTQSSRYLVKRTGEKVFLECVQDMDHENMFWYRQDPGLGLRLIYFSYDVKMKEKGDIPEGYSVSREKKERFSLILESASTNQTSMYLCASSLYSGQNFYEQYFGPGTRLTVT.

This clonotype was seen more than once but under ten times. This rearrangement joins TRBV6-5 to TRBJ2-7; D ambiguous. The germline V gene has CDR1 MNHEY and CDR2 SVGAGI. Trimming stripped 4 bases from V and 2 bases from J, with 18 bases between. The CDR3 has 16 amino acids. CDR3 sequence: CASSSNRNPEAYEQYF. CDR3 DNA sequence: TGTGCCAGCAGTTCGAACCGGAACCCTGAGGCCTACGAGCAGTACTTC.

This clonotype was seen more than once but under ten times. The chain joins TRBV7-9 to TRBJ2-3, with D tentatively TRBD1 or TRBD2 (5 bases each). This CDR3 has 16 amino acids. Germline V gene data show CDR1 as SEHNR and CDR2 as FQNEAQ (reference sequence). Trimming cost V 5 bases and J 2 bases, with 17 bases left between them. The chain's CDR3 is CASSKARGENTDTQYF. The CDR3 DNA reads TGTGCCAGCAGCAAAGCCCGGGGCGAAAACACAGATACGCAGTATTTT.

The chain is built from TRBV6-4 and TRBJ1-4; TRBD1 aligns across 8 bases. Per germline, CDR1 MRHNA and CDR2 SNTAGT. With V trimmed by 11 bases and J by 0 bases, 11 bases remained unmatched. The CDR3 totals 16 residues. This CDR3 reads CASVEDRAATNEKLFF. The CDR3 DNA reads TGTGCCTCAGTCGAGGACAGGGCCGCAACTAATGAAAAACTGTTTTTT.

This clonotype has only a few counts. This chain uses TRBV12-3 or TRBV12-4 with TRBJ2-1; D may be TRBD1 or TRBD2 (5 bases each). CDR3 length equals 13 residues. Trimming shortened V by 1 base and J by 10 bases, and 11 bases separated the two germline ends. The CDR3: CASSLVPGDEQFF. In nucleotides, the CDR3 is TGTGCCAGCAGTTTAGTTCCTGGGGACGAGCAGTTCTTC.

The chain recombines TRBV7-2 with TRBJ2-7; possible D gene TRBD2, 7 bases. The CDR3 is 14 residues long. The V end lost 6 bases, the J end lost 3 bases, and 15 bases lay between the germline ends. Germline CDR1 is SGHTA and CDR2 is FQGNSA. CDR3: CASSPLGGGYEQYF. The CDR3 DNA reads as TGTGCCAGCAGTCCATTAGGGGGGGGCTACGAGCAGTACTTC.

This clonotype showed up just a few times. V gene TRBV3-1 combines with J gene TRBJ1-1; 7 bases agree with TRBD1. This CDR3 has 18 residues. Per germline, CDR1 LGHDT and CDR2 YNNKEL (reference sequence). V dropped 0 bases and J dropped 1; count of bases not matched to a gene: 11. DNA of the CDR3: TGTGCCAGCAGCCAAGAAGCCGGCAGGGGGACGAAGAACACTGAAGCTTTCTTT. Its translation is CASSQEAGRGTKNTEAFF. Drawing the rest from reference TRBV3-1 and TRBJ1-1, the complete variable domain is DTAVSQTPKYLVTQMGNDKSIKCEQNLGHDTMYWYKQDSKKFLKIMFSYNNKELIINETVPNRFSPKSPDKAHLNLHINSLELGDSAVYFCASSQEAGRGTKNTEAFFGQGTRLTVV.

This rearrangement joins TRBV30 to TRBJ2-1, with a possible D match to TRBD2 (6 bases). Germline V gene data show CDR1 as GTSNPN and CDR2 as SVGIG (reference sequence). V gave up 8 bases and J gave up 7 bases, with 12 bases separating them. CDR3 length equals 11 residues. The CDR3 reads CAGGGVNEQFF. Here the CDR3 DNA reads TGTGCCGGTGGAGGGGTGAATGAGCAGTTCTTC.

This chain joins TRBV20-1 and TRBJ1-5, with 9 bases lining up with TRBD1. V trimming: 6 bases; J trimming: 7 bases; junction bases outside the gene matches: 7. This CDR3 contains 13 residues. From germline, CDR1 is DFQATT and CDR2 SNEGSKA (reference sequence). CDR3 residues: CSADRGREQPQHF. As DNA, the CDR3 is TGCAGTGCGGACAGGGGACGTGAGCAGCCCCAGCATTTT.

This clonotype was detected once. The chain carries TRBV19 and TRBJ2-2, with D perhaps assigned TRBD1 or TRBD2 (5 bases each). The CDR3 is 15 residues long. The ends were cut back, 7 bases at V and 1 base at J, with 13 bases in the middle. Germline lookup yields CDR1 LNHDA and CDR2 SQIVND (reference sequence). The DNA of the CDR3 is TGTGCCAGTATCTCCGGGACCGTGAACACCGGGGAGCTGTTTTTT. Translating gives CASISGTVNTGELFF.

In its sample, this clonotype was seen a few times. The gene calls are TRBV7-2 and TRBJ2-3; 9 nucleotides match TRBD2. J gave up 3 bases and V 5 bases, and 9 bases lay outside the gene matches. This CDR3 is built from 16 residues. Per germline, CDR1 SGHTA and CDR2 FQGNSA. The CDR3 DNA is TGTGCCAGCAGCCACGGACTAGCGAACCCAACAGATACGCAGTATTTT. This gives the protein CASSHGLANPTDTQYF. The variable domain in full, with the rest retrieved from reference TRBV7-2 and TRBJ2-3, is GAGVSQSPSNKVTEKGKDVELRCDPISGHTALYWYRQSLGQGLEFLIYFQGNSAPDKSGLPSDRFSAERTGGSVSTLTIQRTQQEDSAVYLCASSHGLANPTDTQYFGPGTRLTVL.

This clonotype was detected a few times. The chain carries TRBV6-5 and TRBJ1-5; D gene unclear. V shed 1 base and J shed 0 bases, with 13 bases lying between them. Germline lookup yields CDR1 MNHEY and CDR2 SVGAGI. CDR3 length: 17 amino acids. The chain's CDR3 is CASSYFARADSNQPQHF. The CDR3 DNA reads TGTGCCAGCAGTTACTTCGCCCGGGCCGATAGCAATCAGCCCCAGCATTTT.

This clonotype was counted a few times. The V gene is TRBV28, the J gene TRBJ2-7; 10 bases match TRBD2. The germline CDR1 and CDR2 sequences are MDHEN and SYDVKM. The V gene end was trimmed by 5 bases and the J gene end by 12 bases; junction bases not matched to a gene: 13. The CDR3 totals 14 residues. Here the CDR3 DNA reads TGTGCCAGCAGTCCCCCCCCCCCTAGCGGGAGTCGGTACTTC. Translation: CASSPPPPSGSRYF.

This clonotype has only one observation. V gene TRBV12-3 or TRBV12-4 combines with J gene TRBJ2-6; D is uncertain. This CDR3 contains 13 residues. The V and J ends lost 8 bases and 2 bases respectively, with 7 bases between them. The CDR3 DNA reads as TGTGCCAGCTTGGAGACTGGGGCCAACGTCCTGACTTTC. Translating it yields CASLETGANVLTF.